A selection of T cell receptor beta chains follows, all from one sample in a study of cytotoxic CD8 clonotypes in ibrutinib-treated CLL. The protocol was immunoSEQ multiplex PCR, while the TCRdb copy is restricted to in-frame clones and leaves out a portion. Of about 120,000 clones listed, 58% are singletons. The sequencing here drew on PBMCs, taken after 24 months of ibrutinib treatment. The receptors were gathered from a human donor with chronic lymphocytic leukemia. The CDR3 runs from the conserved cysteine through the conserved F or W. A D gene is named only where the DNA matches it firmly. A clone size is listed for some rows: how often the clone was seen (once, few, many), or a class if it is expanded.

>TRBJ2-3|-|TRBV7-2|-
TGTGCCAGCAGCTTAAATAGCCAGAATACGCAGTATTTT
CASSLNSQNTQYF
>TRBJ2-7|TRBD2|TRBV15|-
TGTGCCACCAGCAGACCTCAAAGCCTCCGGGAGGACGGCACCTACGAGCAGTACTTC
CATSRPQSLREDGTYEQYF
>TRBJ2-7|-|TRBV10-2|-
TGCGCCAGCAGAACAGGGACCGCGCCCAACTACGAGCAGTACTTC
CASRTGTAPNYEQYF
>TRBJ1-1|TRBD1|TRBV6-6|-
TGTGCCAGCAGTTCCGGGACAGGGGGCACTGAAGCTTTCTTT
CASSSGTGGTEAFF
>TRBJ1-2|TRBD1|TRBV10-3|many
TGTGCCAGCAGCTGGGGGACAGTTAACTATGGCTACACCTTC
CASSWGTVNYGYTF
>TRBJ2-7|-|TRBV21-1|few
TGTGCCAGCAGCAAAAGGACATCACGACTAGCGGGGGGGCCGAATTGCGAGCAGTACTTC
CASSKRTSRLAGGPNCEQYF
>TRBJ2-2|-|TRBV29-1|many
TGCAGCGGTTCCGTATTAGGGACCGGGGAGCTGTTTTTT
CSGSVLGTGELFF
>TRBJ1-3|-|TRBV6-6|many
TGTGCCAGCATTTCTGGAAACACCATATATTTT
CASISGNTIYF
>TRBJ1-2|-|TRBV4-2|-
TGTGCCAGCAGCCAAGGGGTAGACTATGGCTACACCTTC
CASSQGVDYGYTF
>TRBJ2-5|TRBD1|TRBV5-1|-
TGCGCCAGCAGCTTGGGCAGGGGGCAAGAGACCCAGTACTTC
CASSLGRGQETQYF
>TRBJ2-5|TRBD1|TRBV19|few
TGTGCCAGTAGGCGGGACAGGGCTTCGAAGACCCAGTACTTC
CASRRDRASKTQYF
>TRBJ2-3|-|TRBV5-4|-
TGTGCCAGCAGCTTCAAAGGCCCCAGCGGGGATACGCAGTATTTT
CASSFKGPSGDTQYF
>TRBJ1-6|-|TRBV6-5|-
TGTGCCAGCCAACAGTGGCAGACTTATAATTCACCCCTCCACTTT
CASQQWQTYNSPLHF
>TRBJ2-2|-|TRBV29-1|-
TGCAGCGTTTGGGACATCCCCGGGGAGCTGTTTTTT
CSVWDIPGELFF